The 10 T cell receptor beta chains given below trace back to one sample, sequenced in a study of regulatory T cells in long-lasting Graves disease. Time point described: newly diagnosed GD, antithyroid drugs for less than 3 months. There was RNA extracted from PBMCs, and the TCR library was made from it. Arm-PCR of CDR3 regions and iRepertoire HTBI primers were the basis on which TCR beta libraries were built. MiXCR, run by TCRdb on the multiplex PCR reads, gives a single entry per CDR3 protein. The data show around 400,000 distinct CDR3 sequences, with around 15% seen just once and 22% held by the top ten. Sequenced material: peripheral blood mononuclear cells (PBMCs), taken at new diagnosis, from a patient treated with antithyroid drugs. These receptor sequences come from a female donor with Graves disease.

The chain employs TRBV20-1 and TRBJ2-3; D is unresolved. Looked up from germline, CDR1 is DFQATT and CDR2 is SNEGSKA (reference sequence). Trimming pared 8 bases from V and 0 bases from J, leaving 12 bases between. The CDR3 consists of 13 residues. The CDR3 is CSTGQASTDTQYF. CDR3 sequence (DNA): TGCAGTACGGGTCAGGCTAGCACAGATACGCAGTATTTT.

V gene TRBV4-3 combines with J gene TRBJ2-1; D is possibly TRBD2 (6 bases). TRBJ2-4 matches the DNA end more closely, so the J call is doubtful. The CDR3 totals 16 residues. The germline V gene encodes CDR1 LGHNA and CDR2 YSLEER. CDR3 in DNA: TGCGCCAGCAGCCAAGATCCGGAGGGCCCAGGAGTAGTTCAGTACTTC. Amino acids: CASSQDPEGPGVVQYF.

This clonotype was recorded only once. The CDR3 nucleotides read TGTGCCAGCAGCTGGAGGACTAGCGGGGATTACAATGAGCAGTTCTTC. Its protein product is CASSWRTSGDYNEQFF. The genes are TRBV9 and TRBJ2-1; TRBD2 matches 12 bases. There are 16 residues in the CDR3. The ends lost 4 bases at V and 4 bases at J; junction bases unmatched: 6. Germline CDR1 SGDLS, CDR2 YYNGEE.

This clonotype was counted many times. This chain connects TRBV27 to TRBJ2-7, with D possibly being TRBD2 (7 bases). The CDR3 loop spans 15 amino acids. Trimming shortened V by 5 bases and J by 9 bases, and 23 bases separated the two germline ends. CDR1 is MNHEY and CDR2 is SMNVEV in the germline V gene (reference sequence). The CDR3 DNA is TGTGCCAGCAGTCCATCAGGGGAGGGCCATAGGGGGCAGTACTTC. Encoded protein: CASSPSGEGHRGQYF.

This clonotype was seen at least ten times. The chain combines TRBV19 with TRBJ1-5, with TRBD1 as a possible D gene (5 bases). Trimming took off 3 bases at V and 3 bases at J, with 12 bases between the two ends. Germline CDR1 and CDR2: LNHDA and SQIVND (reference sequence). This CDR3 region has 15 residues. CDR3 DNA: TGTGCCAGTAGTATTGATGGGGGGGTCAATCAGCCCCAGCATTTT. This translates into CASSIDGGVNQPQHF.

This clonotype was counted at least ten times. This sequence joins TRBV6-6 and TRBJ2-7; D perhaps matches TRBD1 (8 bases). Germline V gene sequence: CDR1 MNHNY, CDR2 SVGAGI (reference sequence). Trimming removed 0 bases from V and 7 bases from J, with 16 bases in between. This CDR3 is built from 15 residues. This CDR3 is CASSYSRGQGGEQYF. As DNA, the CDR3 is TGTGCCAGCAGTTACTCGAGAGGACAGGGAGGGGAGCAGTACTTC.

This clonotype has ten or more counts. CDR3 loop: CASSQEGTTGFF. The CDR3 DNA follows: TGTGCCAGCAGCCAAGAAGGGACAACGGGTTTCTTT. The chain is built from TRBV3-1 and TRBJ1-1; D perhaps matches TRBD1 (6 bases). The germline gives CDR1 LGHDT, CDR2 YNNKEL (reference sequence). V was trimmed by 0 bases and J by 13 bases, leaving 12 bases between them. The CDR3 covers 12 residues.

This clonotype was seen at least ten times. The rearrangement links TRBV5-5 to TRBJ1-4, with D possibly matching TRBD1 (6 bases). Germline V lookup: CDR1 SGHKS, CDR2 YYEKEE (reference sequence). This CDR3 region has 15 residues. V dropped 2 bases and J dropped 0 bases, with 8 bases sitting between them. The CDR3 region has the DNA TGTGCCAGCAGCTTTTACAGGGCAACTAATGAAAAACTGTTTTTT. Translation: CASSFYRATNEKLFF.

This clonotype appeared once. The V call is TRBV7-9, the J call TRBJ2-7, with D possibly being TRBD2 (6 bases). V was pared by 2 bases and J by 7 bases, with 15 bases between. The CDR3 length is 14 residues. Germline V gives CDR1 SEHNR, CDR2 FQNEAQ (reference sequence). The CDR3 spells CASSLRRGNYEQYF. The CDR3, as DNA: TGTGCCAGCAGCTTACGGCGGGGTAATTATGAGCAGTACTTC.

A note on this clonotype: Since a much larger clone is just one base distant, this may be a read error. The CDR3 spells CASSEALGGPSDQPQHF. The CDR3, as DNA: TGTGCCAGCAGTGAAGCATTGGGGGGCCCTAGCGATCAGCCCCAGCATTTT. This chain joins TRBV2 and TRBJ1-5, with TRBD1 as a possible D gene (6 bases). The germline gives CDR1 SNHLY, CDR2 FYNNEI. The CDR3 has 17 residues. Full variable domain (outside the CDR3, taken from reference TRBV2 and TRBJ1-5): EPEVTQTPSHQVTQMGQEVILRCVPISNHLYFYWYRQILGQKVEFLVSFYNNEISEKSEIFDDQFSVERPDGSNFTLKIRSTKLEDSAMYFCASSEALGGPSDQPQHFGDGTRLSIL.